The clone carrying this TCR beta chain was picked up a small number of times. The antigen remains undetermined. V lost 6 bases, J lost 4 bases, and 11 bases stayed unmatched. The V gene's germline CDR1 is MNHEY and CDR2 SMNVEV (reference sequence). This CDR3 contains 15 residues. Repertoires were generated with immunoSEQ multiplex PCR, while TCRdb's copy carries only in-frame clones and drops some. The sample comprises under 250,000 clones, approximately 87% of which are singletons, and approximately 2.5% rests with the top ten. This record comes from a study of cytomegalovirus exposure and HLA in healthy donors. Study outcomes and limitations: The tendency of first-cohort TCR clusters to co-occur in the 120 validation repertoires was the finding of a later analysis. High sensitivity and specificity were reportedly achieved when the classifier diagnosed cytomegalovirus status. For most TCR sequences rarity was the rule, although some public TCRs occurred in many donors.

Sequences were obtained from PBMCs. The chain is built from TRBV27 and TRBJ1-2, with 7 nucleotides matching TRBD1. This sequence was found in a man aged 18 to 29 in good health and CMV-seronegative. The CDR3 region has the DNA TGTGCCAGCAGGCCCCGGACAGGACAACTCTATGGCTACACCTTC. It specifies CASRPRTGQLYGYTF.